This T cell receptor beta chain was sequenced in a study of blood T cells in healthy people across ages. General study results and limits: When set beside aged donors, long-lived donors presented more naive CD4+ cells and higher diversity.

The use of a sample-barcoded 5' primer and a J-beta primer mix characterized a second PCR of roughly 7 to 11 cycles. Through a template-switch adaptor with 12 random nucleotides, each cDNA molecule received a tag. One entry per CDR3 protein results from TCRdb running MiXCR on the 5' RACE reads. Among 850,000 to 1,000,000 distinct CDR3 sequences listed, about 48% were seen once. Remarks on this clonotype: Its antigen is not known.

The length of the CDR3 is 15 residues. V was cut by 6 bases and J by 3 bases, with 17 bases left in between. Germline assignment: CDR1 DFQATT and CDR2 SNEGSKA (reference sequence). Healthy Caucasian individuals from Russia aged about 6 to 90 served as donors. Staff drew 9 to 10 milliliters of peripheral blood from each donor. V usage is TRBV20-1 and J usage is TRBJ2-2, with D possibly called TRBD1 or TRBD2 (5 bases each). The TCR originated in a man younger than 40 in good health. Material for sequencing was blood. Written as DNA, the CDR3 is TGCAGTGCCAAGCAGGCAGGGAGTTACACCGGGGAGCTGTTTTTT. Its protein product is CSAKQAGSYTGELFF.